The source of this TCR beta chain is a study of T-cell reconstitution after alpha-beta-depleted transplantation in children. Study-level results: High day-60 TCRbeta diversity in some patients came from surviving recipient T cells and thymic progenitors. The authors attributed T-cell counts and diversity one year after transplant mostly to newly produced T cells. Several hundred expanded graft clones reportedly supplied alpha-beta T cells about two months after transplant.

A TCRbeta library incorporating unique molecular identifiers was prepared. TCRdb reprocessed the PCR reads with MiXCR, giving one entry per CDR3 protein. The sample records a few hundred thousand distinct CDR3 sequences, 25% being singletons. The CDR3 is 14 residues long. Trimming left V 3 bases short and J 4 bases short, with 13 bases between. In germline, CDR1 is DFQATT, CDR2 SNEGSKA (reference sequence). About this clonotype itself: The antigen remains unidentified.

The sequence came from a girl under 10 years old with Fanconi anemia, due to receive a stem cell transplant. Sequencing used PBMCs, obtained before TCRalphabeta/CD19-depleted stem cell transplant. The V gene is TRBV20-1, the J gene TRBJ1-5, with D uncertain. The CDR3, as DNA: TGCAGTGCTAGGGGTACCCGAAGGAATCAGCCCCAGCATTTT. Protein sequence: CSARGTRRNQPQHF.